A single sample gave rise to the 28 T cell receptor beta chains below, sequenced in a study of blood T cell repertoires in COVID-19. Sequencing used immunoSEQ multiplex PCR; TCRdb keeps in-frame clones, though not all of them. The sample lists about 80,000 clones; more than 70% were seen once. Sequenced material: peripheral blood. These TCRs come from a woman of 80 years or more with acute or convalescent COVID-19.

The V call is TRBV6-2 or TRBV6-3, the J call TRBJ2-3, with D possibly TRBD2 on 5 matching bases. Germline CDR1 MNHEY, CDR2 SVGEGT. The CDR3 is 17 residues long. V was pared by 0 bases and J by 1 base, with 14 bases between. This chain's CDR3 is CASSYSLVEERTDTQYF. CDR3 bases: TGTGCCAGCAGTTACTCCCTGGTGGAGGAGCGCACAGATACGCAGTATTTT.

This chain joins TRBV9 and TRBJ2-6; D is perhaps TRBD1 (6 bases). Trimming cost V 0 bases and J 4 bases, with 17 bases left between them. CDR3 length: 18 residues. The germline gives CDR1 SGDLS, CDR2 YYNGEE. CDR3 sequence reads: CASSVAQGLGLGANVLTF. CDR3 in DNA: TGTGCCAGCAGCGTAGCTCAGGGGCTGGGATTAGGGGCCAACGTCCTGACTTTC.

The rearrangement uses TRBV6-2 or TRBV6-3 and TRBJ1-5, with 8 bases identical to TRBD1. CDR3 length: 16 amino acids. From germline, CDR1 is MNHEY and CDR2 SVGEGT. J was trimmed by 5 bases and V by 5 bases; bases with no gene match: 11. The CDR3: CASSLPPTGGDQPQHF. CDR3 coding DNA: TGTGCCAGCAGTCTACCACCCACAGGGGGAGATCAGCCCCAGCATTTT.

This rearrangement joins TRBV19 to TRBJ1-4, with 8 bases fitting TRBD1. CDR3 length: 14 amino acids. CDR1 and CDR2 (germline): LNHDA, SQIVND (reference sequence). V trimming: 5 bases; J trimming: 7 bases; junction bases outside the gene matches: 6. The CDR3 loop reads CASSQTGAAEKLFF. The CDR3 nucleotides are TGTGCCAGTAGTCAGACAGGGGCGGCTGAAAAACTGTTTTTT.

V and J are TRBV19 and TRBJ2-1; 7 positions match TRBD1. The J segment lost 8 bases and the V segment lost 6 bases, leaving 4 bases of the junction unmatched. The CDR3 runs to 12 residues. CDR1 and CDR2 (germline): LNHDA, SQIVND (reference sequence). CDR3 loop: CASSVTGDEQFF. The CDR3 bases are TGTGCCAGTAGCGTCACAGGGGATGAGCAGTTCTTC.

In this sample, this clone turned up a few times. The J gene is TRBJ2-3, the V gene TRBV24-1; a weak D match, TRBD1 (6 bases). Germline CDR1 and CDR2: KGHDR and SFDVKD. The CDR3 covers 16 residues. Trimming stripped 2 bases from V and 4 bases from J, with 15 bases between. The CDR3 bases are TGTGCCACCAGTGATTCCTCCACAGGGCGTCCAGATACGCAGTATTTT. It specifies CATSDSSTGRPDTQYF.

The CDR3, as DNA: TGTGCCAGCAGTCGACGCGGACAGGGTCAGAATCAGCCCCAGCATTTT. Residues: CASSRRGQGQNQPQHF. The chain uses TRBV6-2 or TRBV6-3 and TRBJ1-5; TRBD1 aligns across 8 bases. The CDR3 is 16 amino acids. V lost 5 bases and J lost 4; bases outside the gene matches: 10. Looked up from germline, CDR1 is MNHEY and CDR2 is SVGEGT.

The rearrangement links TRBV6-6 to TRBJ1-6; D ambiguous. CDR3 length equals 13 residues. Germline values: CDR1 MNHNY, CDR2 SVGAGI (reference sequence). V lost 10 bases to trimming and J lost 7 bases, with 14 bases between them. The CDR3, as DNA: TGTGCCAAAAGGAGGGCTTTGAATTCACCCCTCCACTTT. It yields the protein CAKRRALNSPLHF.

Notes on this clone: The sample contains more than one DNA sequence encoding this CDR3. The chain has TRBV7-2 and TRBJ1-5; 10 bases are shared with TRBD1. This CDR3 comprises 15 residues. Germline values: CDR1 SGHTA, CDR2 FQGNSA. V lost 3 bases, J lost 2 bases, and 1 base stayed unmatched. The CDR3 sequence is CASSLDRGGNQPQHF. In nucleotides, the CDR3 is TGTGCCAGCAGCTTGGACAGGGGGGGCAATCAGCCCCAGCATTTT.

The CDR3: CAWILTGNYGYTF. CDR3 sequence (DNA): TGTGCCTGGATCCTGACAGGGAACTATGGCTACACCTTC. The gene calls are TRBV30 and TRBJ1-2; TRBD1 aligns across 7 bases. The length of the CDR3 is 13 residues. The germline V gene has CDR1 GTSNPN and CDR2 SVGIG (reference sequence). The trim removed 4 bases at V and 2 bases at J, leaving 4 bases unmatched.

This chain joins TRBV29-1 and TRBJ1-5; TRBD1 is a possible D gene (5 bases). Germline V gene sequence: CDR1 SQVTM, CDR2 ANQGSEA. V lost 6 bases to trimming and J lost 4 bases, with 10 bases between them. This CDR3 region has 12 residues. The CDR3 loop reads CSVMTANQPQHF. The CDR3 DNA reads as TGCAGCGTGATGACAGCGAATCAGCCCCAGCATTTT.

The V and J genes are TRBV9 and TRBJ1-4; D gene unclear. This CDR3 has 15 residues. Trimming cost V 4 bases and J 0 bases, with 10 bases left between them. Germline V lookup: CDR1 SGDLS, CDR2 YYNGEE. CDR3 region: CASSLGVATNEKLFF. CDR3 bases: TGTGCCAGCAGCCTCGGGGTTGCAACTAATGAAAAACTGTTTTTT.

The chain employs TRBV6-5 and TRBJ2-1; D unresolved. Germline assignment: CDR1 MNHEY and CDR2 SVGAGI. V was cut by 6 bases and J by 1 base, with 7 bases left in between. The CDR3 totals 13 residues. In DNA, the CDR3 is TGTGCCAGCAGACAGAGTTCCTACAATGAGCAGTTCTTC. Translating gives CASRQSSYNEQFF.

V is TRBV27 and J is TRBJ2-1, with TRBD2 matching over 12 bases. Germline V CDR1 and CDR2: MNHEY, SMNVEV (reference sequence). The CDR3 contains 20 residues. The V and J ends lost 1 base and 1 base, in that order; junction bases with no gene match: 11. This CDR3 is CASSLWASGGAVGSYNEQFF. CDR3 nucleotides: TGTGCCAGCAGTTTATGGGCTAGCGGGGGGGCGGTCGGGTCCTACAATGAGCAGTTCTTC.

The rearrangement uses TRBV10-1 and TRBJ2-1; the match to TRBD2 covers 14 bases. Germline V lookup: CDR1 WNHNN, CDR2 SYGVQD (reference sequence). The J segment lost 14 bases and the V segment lost 2 bases, leaving 5 bases of the junction unmatched. This CDR3 is built from 14 residues. CDR3 loop: CASSEGTSGRQKFF. DNA of the CDR3: TGCGCCAGCAGTGAGGGGACTAGCGGGAGACAAAAGTTCTTC.

This clone showed up just a few times. The rearrangement uses TRBV6-5 and TRBJ1-2; 7 bases fit TRBD1. V shed 6 bases, J shed 5 bases, and the junction held 9 bases outside the gene matches. Germline values: CDR1 MNHEY, CDR2 SVGAGI. The CDR3 is 14 amino acids. CDR3 nucleotide sequence: TGTGCCAGCAGGACGGCAGGGGGAAGATATGGCTACACCTTC. This codes for CASRTAGGRYGYTF.

This rearrangement joins TRBV28 to TRBJ2-7; D is uncertain. The germline V gene encodes CDR1 MDHEN and CDR2 SYDVKM. CDR3 length: 12 amino acids. V was trimmed by 5 bases and J by 5 bases, leaving 10 bases between them. CDR3 sequence reads: CASSPHSHEQYF. CDR3 nucleotides: TGTGCCAGCAGTCCCCATAGCCACGAGCAGTACTTC.

Worth noting for this clone: Other DNA sequences of this sample code for an identical CDR3. CDR3 region: CASSYSTQGSGEQFF. In DNA form, the CDR3 reads TGTGCCAGCAGTTACTCGACACAGGGGTCCGGTGAGCAGTTCTTC. V and J are TRBV6-5 and TRBJ2-1; 7 bases are a match to TRBD1. CDR1 is MNHEY and CDR2 is SVGAGI in the germline V gene. The CDR3 extends over 15 amino acids. With V trimmed by 0 bases and J by 9 bases, 8 bases remained unmatched.

This chain links TRBV7-2 with TRBJ2-2; 9 nucleotides align to TRBD2. CDR3 length equals 16 residues. The germline CDR1 and CDR2 sequences are SGHTA and FQGNSA. The trim removed 5 bases at V and 3 bases at J, leaving 7 bases unmatched. CDR3: CASSPRLAADTGELFF. In DNA, the CDR3 is TGTGCCAGCAGCCCCCGACTAGCGGCGGACACCGGGGAGCTGTTTTTT.

J is TRBJ1-2 and V is TRBV4-3, with 12 positions matching TRBD1. Germline CDR1 reads LGHNA; CDR2 reads YSLEER. V shed 0 bases, J shed 5 bases, and the junction held 4 bases outside the gene matches. The CDR3 is made up of 16 amino acids. The CDR3 reads CASSQEGTGGGYGYTF. The CDR3 bases are TGCGCCAGCAGCCAAGAAGGGACAGGGGGCGGGTATGGCTACACCTTC.

This clone occurred once. This chain uses TRBV7-9 with TRBJ1-2; D gene uncertain. CDR1 and CDR2 (germline): SEHNR, FQNEAQ (reference sequence). There are 14 residues in the CDR3. The ends were cut back, 1 base at V and 6 bases at J, with 12 bases in the middle. CDR3 loop: CASSLDPPQDGYTF. The CDR3 DNA reads TGTGCCAGCAGCTTAGACCCCCCGCAGGATGGCTACACCTTC.

This clone was counted a few times. The CDR3 is CASSLGLGAQNEQFF. Written as DNA, the CDR3 is TGTGCCAGCAGCTTAGGGCTGGGGGCGCAGAATGAGCAGTTCTTC. The rearrangement uses TRBV7-2 and TRBJ2-1; D may be TRBD1 (6 bases). Trimming shortened V by 1 base and J by 7 bases, and 14 bases separated the two germline ends. Germline V gives CDR1 SGHTA, CDR2 FQGNSA. The CDR3 is made up of 15 amino acids.

The chain combines TRBV2 with TRBJ1-1; 9 nucleotides match TRBD1. CDR1 SNHLY and CDR2 FYNNEI come from the germline V gene. Trimming at V came to 6 bases and at J to 6 bases, leaving 5 bases not matched to a gene. This CDR3 comprises 13 residues. CDR3 protein: CASRGQGGAEAFF. The CDR3 bases are TGTGCCAGCAGGGGACAGGGTGGGGCTGAAGCTTTCTTT.

The V and J genes are TRBV7-2 and TRBJ2-7, with 8 bases identical to TRBD2. The CDR3 is 13 residues long. Germline trimming cut 3 bases from V and 7 bases from J; bases unmatched to any gene: 5. Germline lookup yields CDR1 SGHTA and CDR2 FQGNSA. CDR3 DNA sequence: TGTGCCAGCAGCTTTGAGCGGGAGAGGGAGCAGTACTTC. Encoded protein: CASSFEREREQYF.

This clone was detected only a few times. The rearrangement uses TRBV3-1 (or the pseudogene TRBV3-2) and TRBJ1-1; possibly TRBD1 for D (5 bases). The germline gives CDR1 LGHDT, CDR2 YNNKEL (reference sequence). V gave up 1 base and J gave up 10 bases, with 13 bases separating them. The CDR3 is 13 residues long. CDR3 sequence: CASSQGEGRGAFF. CDR3 DNA sequence: TGTGCCAGCAGCCAAGGTGAGGGGAGGGGAGCTTTCTTT.

The V gene is TRBV28, the J gene TRBJ2-1; the match to TRBD2 covers 8 bases. From germline, CDR1 is MDHEN and CDR2 SYDVKM. The CDR3 spans 14 residues. The trim removed 7 bases at V and 3 bases at J, leaving 5 bases unmatched. The CDR3 spells CASIKAGGYNEQFF. In DNA form, the CDR3 reads TGTGCCAGCATTAAGGCGGGAGGCTACAATGAGCAGTTCTTC.

The chain recombines TRBV5-6 with TRBJ1-4; TRBD1 might be the D (5 bases). The CDR3 contains 15 residues. Trimming left V 3 bases short and J 0 bases short, with 9 bases between. In germline, CDR1 is SGHDT, CDR2 YYEEEE. Written as DNA, the CDR3 is TGTGCCAGCAGCTACGGGGGGGCAACTAATGAAAAACTGTTTTTT. Translated, it gives CASSYGGATNEKLFF. Looking up the rest from reference TRBV5-6 and TRBJ1-4 gives the full variable domain: DAGVTQSPTHLIKTRGQQVTLRCSPKSGHDTVSWYQQALGQGPQFIFQYYEEEERQRGNFPDRFSGHQFPNYSSELNVNALLLGDSALYLCASSYGGATNEKLFFGSGTQLSVL.

The rearrangement joins TRBV30 to TRBJ2-7, with a tentative D call TRBD1 (6 bases). This CDR3 region has 13 residues. Germline V lookup: CDR1 GTSNPN, CDR2 SVGIG (reference sequence). V lost 3 bases, J lost 1 base, and 10 bases lay in between. CDR3 residues: CAWRDSPSYEQYF. The CDR3 DNA reads as TGTGCCTGGAGGGACAGTCCTTCCTACGAGCAGTACTTC.